This T cell receptor beta chain emerged from a study of blood T cell repertoires in COVID-19 (dated by TCRdb to the early 2020s). For context, the study as a whole: The collaborator samples originated in the United States, Italy and Spain and spanned the acute and convalescent phases of COVID-19. The material from the prospective study consisted of cDNA or gDNA derived from T cells, B-cell-depleted T cells, or PBMCs. Nearly every sample came with metadata listing a de-identified subject ID, COVID-19 status, age in years and sex. Deeply sampled blood TCRbeta repertoires from subjects exposed to, actively infected with, or recovered from COVID-19 were included in the dataset. A freely available public database, intended as a resource for researchers studying the immune response to SARS-CoV-2, is where the repertoires were released. Samples were obtained from the ongoing ImmuneRACE study (first 160 participants) and from roughly 1,300 subjects provided by 6 global collaborators. Where HLA class I and class II types were available, the types were taken from metadata supplied by the sample provider, not from assay-based typing. Overall study outcomes, separate from this receptor: Clinical and demographic metadata were provided uncurated, with the amount varying by source and participant.

Note on this clone: This receptor's antigen is unknown. Nothing much larger sits one base from this clone, and base qualities are not available.

Reading from cysteine to phenylalanine, the CDR3 counts 12 amino acids. Kept here is only the CDR3 DNA, which spans 36 bases and is read in frame from base 1. Trimming costs V 6 bases and J 7 bases, and their ends lie 12 bases apart. The germline V gene (reference sequence) gives CDR1 as LNHDA and CDR2 as SQIVND. Whole blood was collected in K2EDTA tubes by collaborating institutions according to the institutions' own protocols. For TCRbeta analysis, collaborator samples were shipped as frozen whole blood, as isolated PBMCs, or as DNA extracted from either sample type. TCRbeta CDR3 regions were amplified from genomic DNA using the immunoSEQ Assay, a bias-controlled multiplex PCR. As for how the authors treated the data: Within the assay, amplification of reference gene primers was used to estimate how many nucleated cells each sample contained. Sequence reads were collapsed and filtered to measure the absolute abundance of every unique TCRbeta CDR3 rearrangement. For each sample, productive Simpson clonality was calculated as the square root of Simpson's diversity index over productive rearrangements. Imported from immuneACCESS, the table was reduced by TCRdb to in-frame sequences with V and J called. These copies leave out some clones; in studies compared against another copy, an unresolved V gene accounts for under half, and the cause of the remainder is not known. V, J and clone size reflect that table, while D and trimming were determined from the DNA. This sample is represented by roughly 100,000 clones; around 80% of them were singletons. The top ten constitute roughly 4% of the sample.

The V and J segments used are TRBV19 and TRBJ1-1; perhaps TRBD1 is the D gene, with 6 bases matching. The source of this sequence is a man in his fifties or sixties with acute or convalescent COVID-19. Sequenced material: peripheral blood. The CDR3 sequence is CASSAQGNEAFF. DNA sequence: TGTGCCAGTAGCGCCCAGGGGAATGAAGCTTTCTTT.